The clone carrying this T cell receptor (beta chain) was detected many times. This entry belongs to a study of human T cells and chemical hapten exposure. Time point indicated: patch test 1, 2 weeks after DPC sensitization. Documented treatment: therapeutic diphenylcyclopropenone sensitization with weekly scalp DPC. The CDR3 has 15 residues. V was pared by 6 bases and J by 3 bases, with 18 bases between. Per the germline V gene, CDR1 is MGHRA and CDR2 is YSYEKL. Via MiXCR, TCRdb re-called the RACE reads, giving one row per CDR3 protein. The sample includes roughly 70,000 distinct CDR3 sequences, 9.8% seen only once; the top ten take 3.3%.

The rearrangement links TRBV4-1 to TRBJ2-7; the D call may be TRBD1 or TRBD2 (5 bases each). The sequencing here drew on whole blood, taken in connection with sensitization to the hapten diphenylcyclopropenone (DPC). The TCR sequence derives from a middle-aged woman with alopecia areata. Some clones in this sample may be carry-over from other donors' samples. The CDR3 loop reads CASSSPGRKLYEQYF. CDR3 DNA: TGCGCCAGCAGTTCACCGGGACGCAAACTCTACGAGCAGTACTTC.